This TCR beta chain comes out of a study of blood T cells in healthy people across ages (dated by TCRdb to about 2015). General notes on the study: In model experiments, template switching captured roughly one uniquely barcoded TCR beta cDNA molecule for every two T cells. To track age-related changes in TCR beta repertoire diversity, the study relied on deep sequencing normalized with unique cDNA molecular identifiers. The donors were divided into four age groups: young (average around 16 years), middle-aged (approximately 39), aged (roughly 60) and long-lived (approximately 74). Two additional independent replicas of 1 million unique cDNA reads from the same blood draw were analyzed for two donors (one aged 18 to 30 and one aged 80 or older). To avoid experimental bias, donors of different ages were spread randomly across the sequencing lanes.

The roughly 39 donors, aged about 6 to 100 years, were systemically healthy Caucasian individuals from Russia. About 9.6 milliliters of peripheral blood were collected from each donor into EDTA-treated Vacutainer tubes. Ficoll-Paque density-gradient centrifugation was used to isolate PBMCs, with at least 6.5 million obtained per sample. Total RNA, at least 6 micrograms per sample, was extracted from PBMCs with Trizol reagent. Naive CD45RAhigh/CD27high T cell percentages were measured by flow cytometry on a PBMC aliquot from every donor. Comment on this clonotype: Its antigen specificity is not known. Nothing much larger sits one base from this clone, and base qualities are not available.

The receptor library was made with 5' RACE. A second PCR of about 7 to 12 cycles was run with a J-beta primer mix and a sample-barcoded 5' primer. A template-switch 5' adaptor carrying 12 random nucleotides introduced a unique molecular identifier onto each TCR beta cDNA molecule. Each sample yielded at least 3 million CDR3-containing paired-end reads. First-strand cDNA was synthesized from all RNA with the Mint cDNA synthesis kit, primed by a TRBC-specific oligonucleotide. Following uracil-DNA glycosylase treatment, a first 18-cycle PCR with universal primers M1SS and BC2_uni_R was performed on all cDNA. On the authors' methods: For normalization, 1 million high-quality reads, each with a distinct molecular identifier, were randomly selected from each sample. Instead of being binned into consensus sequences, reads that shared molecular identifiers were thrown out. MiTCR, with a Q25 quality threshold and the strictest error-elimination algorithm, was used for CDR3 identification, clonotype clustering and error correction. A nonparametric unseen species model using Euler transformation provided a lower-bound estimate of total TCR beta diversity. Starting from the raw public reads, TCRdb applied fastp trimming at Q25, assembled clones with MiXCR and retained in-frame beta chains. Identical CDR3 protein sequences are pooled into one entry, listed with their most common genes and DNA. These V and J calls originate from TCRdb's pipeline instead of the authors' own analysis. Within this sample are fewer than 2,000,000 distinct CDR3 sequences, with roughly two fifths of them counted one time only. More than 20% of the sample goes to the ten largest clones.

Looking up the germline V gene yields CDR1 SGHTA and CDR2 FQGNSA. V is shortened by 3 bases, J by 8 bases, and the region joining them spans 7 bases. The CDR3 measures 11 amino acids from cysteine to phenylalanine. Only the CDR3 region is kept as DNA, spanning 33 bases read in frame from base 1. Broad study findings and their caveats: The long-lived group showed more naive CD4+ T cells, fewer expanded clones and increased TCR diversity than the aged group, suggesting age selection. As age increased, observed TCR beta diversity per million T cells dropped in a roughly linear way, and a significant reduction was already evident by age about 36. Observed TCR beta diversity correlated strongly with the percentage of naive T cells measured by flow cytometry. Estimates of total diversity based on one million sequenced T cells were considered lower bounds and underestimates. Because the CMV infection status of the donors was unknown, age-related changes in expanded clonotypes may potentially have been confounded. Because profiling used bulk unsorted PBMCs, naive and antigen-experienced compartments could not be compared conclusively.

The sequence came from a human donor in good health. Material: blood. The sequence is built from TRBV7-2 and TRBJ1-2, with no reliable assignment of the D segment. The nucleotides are TGTGCCAGCAGCTTTTTCGGGGGCTACACCTTC. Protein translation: CASSFFGGYTF.